The clone carrying this T cell receptor beta chain was picked up a small number of times. The antigen is unknown. A CD45RO/CCR7/CD25/CD127/CD95/CD27 panel sorted naive, central memory, regulatory and stem cell-like memory CD4+ cells. The purity of all sorted populations exceeded 95%. The entry originates in a study of beta chain features in type 1 diabetes. Study-level results: Type 1 diabetes patients showed fewer insertions and more deletions at VDJ junctions.

V was trimmed by 2 bases and J by 2 bases, leaving 15 bases between them. Germline CDR1 is SGHTA and CDR2 is FQGNSA. The CDR3 runs 16 residues. Sequencing targeted expressed TCRB transcripts, as all isolated RNA had been reverse transcribed. The assay was immunoSEQ multiplex PCR, and TCRdb's table has in-frame clones only and misses some. The sample lists 65,000 to 100,000 clones, about 32% seen once, with about 0.5% in the top ten. Sample: stem cell memory CD4+ T cells from blood. The gene calls are TRBV7-2 and TRBJ2-5; maybe TRBD2 (6 bases). The source is a woman aged 18-29 years in good health. Here the CDR3 reads CASSLQGLARQETQYF. The CDR3, as DNA: TGTGCCAGCAGCTTACAGGGCCTAGCGAGACAAGAGACCCAGTACTTC.